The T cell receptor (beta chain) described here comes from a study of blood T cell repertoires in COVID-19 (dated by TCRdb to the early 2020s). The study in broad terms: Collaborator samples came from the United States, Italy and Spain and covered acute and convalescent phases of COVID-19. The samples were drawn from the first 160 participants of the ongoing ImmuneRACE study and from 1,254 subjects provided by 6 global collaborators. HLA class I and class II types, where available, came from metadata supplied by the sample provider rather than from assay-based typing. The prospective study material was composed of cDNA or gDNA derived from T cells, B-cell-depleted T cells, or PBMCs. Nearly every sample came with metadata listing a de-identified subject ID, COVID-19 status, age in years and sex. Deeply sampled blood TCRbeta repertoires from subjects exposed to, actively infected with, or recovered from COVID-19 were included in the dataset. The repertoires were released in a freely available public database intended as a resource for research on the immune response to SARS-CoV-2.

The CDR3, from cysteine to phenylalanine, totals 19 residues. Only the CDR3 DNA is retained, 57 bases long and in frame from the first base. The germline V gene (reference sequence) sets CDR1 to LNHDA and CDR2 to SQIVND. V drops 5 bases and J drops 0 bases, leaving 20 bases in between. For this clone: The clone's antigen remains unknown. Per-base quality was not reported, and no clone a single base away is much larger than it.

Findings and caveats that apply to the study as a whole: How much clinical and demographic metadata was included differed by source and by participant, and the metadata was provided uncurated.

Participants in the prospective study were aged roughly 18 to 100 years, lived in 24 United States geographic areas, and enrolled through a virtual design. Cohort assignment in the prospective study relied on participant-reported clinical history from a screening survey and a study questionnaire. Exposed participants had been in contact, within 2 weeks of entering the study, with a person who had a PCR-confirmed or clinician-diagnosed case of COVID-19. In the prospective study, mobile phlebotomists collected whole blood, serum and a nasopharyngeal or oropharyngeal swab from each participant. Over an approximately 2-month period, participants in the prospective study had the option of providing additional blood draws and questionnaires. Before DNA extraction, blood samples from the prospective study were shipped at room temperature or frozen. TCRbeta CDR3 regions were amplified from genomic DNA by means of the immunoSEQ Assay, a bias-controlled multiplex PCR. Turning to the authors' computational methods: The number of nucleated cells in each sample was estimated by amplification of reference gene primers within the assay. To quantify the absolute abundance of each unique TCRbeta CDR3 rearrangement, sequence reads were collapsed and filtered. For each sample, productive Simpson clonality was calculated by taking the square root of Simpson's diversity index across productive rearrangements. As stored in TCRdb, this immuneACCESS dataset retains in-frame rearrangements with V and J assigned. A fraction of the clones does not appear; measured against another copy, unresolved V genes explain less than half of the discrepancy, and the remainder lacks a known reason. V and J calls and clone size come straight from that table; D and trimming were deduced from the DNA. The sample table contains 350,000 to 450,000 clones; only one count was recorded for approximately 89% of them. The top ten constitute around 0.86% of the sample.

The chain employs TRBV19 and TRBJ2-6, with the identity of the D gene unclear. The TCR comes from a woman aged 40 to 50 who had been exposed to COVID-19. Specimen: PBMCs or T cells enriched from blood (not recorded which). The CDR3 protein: CASSPAMPLSGSGANVLTF. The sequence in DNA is TGTGCCAGTAGTCCCGCTATGCCCTTATCAGGCTCTGGGGCCAACGTCCTGACTTTC.